This T cell receptor (beta chain) emerged from a study of blood T cell repertoires in COVID-19. For the study at large: Both acute and convalescent COVID-19 samples were obtained from the United States, Italy and Spain. PBMCs, B-cell-depleted T cells, or T cells provided the cDNA or gDNA that made up the material.

CDR3 length: 15 amino acids. The V and J ends lost 4 bases and 4 bases, in that order; junction bases with no gene match: 2. Per germline, CDR1 SGHTS and CDR2 YDEGEE. In the source study's methods: Estimation of nucleated cell counts relied on the amplification of reference gene primers. Using immunoSEQ multiplex PCR, the repertoire was profiled, and TCRdb retains in-frame clones only, with some absent. Clone size and the V and J calls come from that table; the DNA yielded D and trimming. This table has fewer than 300,000 clones, over 70% appearing once. The source of this sequence is a human donor in a cohort sampled during active COVID-19. This rearrangement joins TRBV5-8 to TRBJ2-3, with 14 nucleotides matching TRBD2. The sample was peripheral blood. The DNA for the CDR3 is TGTGCCAGCAGCACGGGACTAGCGGGAGCAGATACGCAGTATTTT. It translates to CASSTGLAGADTQYF.